Listed here is a single T cell receptor (beta chain). Reverse transcription used roughly 0.45 to 1 ug RNA and random hexamers. TCRdb used MiXCR to reprocess the immunoSEQ multiplex PCR reads, holding one entry per CDR3 protein. The sample holds roughly 180,000 distinct CDR3 sequences, 90% to 95% seen once. These data are taken from a study of CD8 T cells in Susac syndrome. Per germline, CDR1 DFQATT and CDR2 SNEGSKA (reference sequence). This CDR3 has 13 amino acids. Germline trimming cut 4 bases from V and 1 base from J; bases unmatched to any gene: 1. Sequenced sample: CD4+ T cells from PBMCs. The chain links TRBV20-1 to TRBJ1-1, with 9 bases fitting TRBD1. The receptor comes from a human donor in good health. In DNA form, the CDR3 reads TGCAGTGCTAAGACAGGGGGGAACACTGAAGCTTTCTTT. This gives the protein CSAKTGGNTEAFF.